This T cell receptor (beta chain) was profiled in a study of neurological immune-mediated disorders. Findings and caveats of the study: Expanded clones shared no CDR3 amino acid sequences across subjects, suggesting private repertoires in all groups.

This clonotype was picked up many times. Its antigen remains unidentified. CDR1 is KGHSH and CDR2 is LQKENI in the germline V gene. Trimming cost V 5 bases and J 2 bases, with 9 bases left between them. CDR3 length: 13 residues. TCRdb re-called the 5' RACE reads with MiXCR, one entry per CDR3 protein. Here the sample spans about 120,000 distinct CDR3 sequences, about 3.2% being singletons. V is TRBV18 and J is TRBJ2-5, with no clear D. Material: PBMCs. This TCR was sampled from a woman aged 30 to 39 with multiple sclerosis. CDR3 residues: CASSDRLQETQYF. As DNA, the CDR3 is TGTGCCAGCTCAGACCGCCTTCAAGAGACCCAGTACTTC.